There are many counts of the clone carrying this TCR beta chain. The antigen is not known. These data are taken from a study of identical twins. TCRdb re-derived calls from the 5' RACE reads in MiXCR, one entry per CDR3 protein. The table shows approximately 700,000 distinct CDR3 sequences, with 15% to 20% occurring only once. All donors were healthy Caucasians. Findings of the study overall: Fewer insertions marked abundant cord blood beta clonotypes; young adult naive trended weakly, memory not at all. The presence of invariant MAIT and iNKT cells could partly confound analyses of zero-insertion sequences.

This CDR3 region has 13 residues. The V end was cut by 4 bases, the J end by 4 bases, with 11 bases between. The germline gives CDR1 DFQATT, CDR2 SNEGSKA (reference sequence). The data were also submitted as part of a second study, on T cells expressing NK-cell markers. That work contributes: In a group of 5 or 6 donors, dominant NKG2C+ clonotypes represented roughly 1.0-7.0% of CD8+ T cells.

The chain combines TRBV20-1 with TRBJ1-3; D is possibly TRBD1 (6 bases). Sequenced: PBMCs. The TCR sequence derives from a woman aged 18-30 years in good health. The CDR3 sequence: CSAIEGGGNTIYF. CDR3 nucleotide sequence: TGCAGTGCTATCGAGGGGGGGGGAAACACCATATATTTT.